One sample yielded the 23 T cell receptor beta chains listed below, sequenced in a study of T cell changes during pregnancy in multiple sclerosis. TCRdb's copy holds only in-frame clones and misses some; the assay was immunoSEQ multiplex PCR. The sample yields approximately 63,000 clones, around 91% seen once. The material was peripheral blood, obtained after pregnancy. The receptors here all came from a female donor in good health, enrolled as a control in a pregnancy study.

V gene TRBV5-4 combines with J gene TRBJ1-4; TRBD1 agrees at 7 bases. This CDR3 has 16 residues. J was trimmed by 5 bases and V by 4 bases; bases with no gene match: 11. Germline CDR1 reads SGHNT; CDR2 reads YYREEE (reference sequence). The CDR3 protein is CASSPDRAQSNEKLFF. Here the CDR3 DNA reads TGTGCCAGCAGCCCCGACAGGGCCCAGAGCAATGAAAAACTGTTTTTT. Full variable domain (missing parts from reference TRBV5-4 and TRBJ1-4): ETGVTQSPTHLIKTRGQQVTLRCSSQSGHNTVSWYQQALGQGPQFIFQYYREEENGRGNFPPRFSGLQFPNYSSELNVNALELDDSALYLCASSPDRAQSNEKLFFGSGTQLSVL.

The rearrangement uses TRBV7-3 and TRBJ1-6, with D tentatively TRBD1 (6 bases). V was shortened by 4 bases and J by 0 bases, with 22 bases between the two germline ends. From germline, CDR1 is SGHTA and CDR2 FQGTGA. CDR3 length: 20 amino acids. CDR3 sequence reads: CASSCKDSDGSSSYNSPLHF. Written as DNA, the CDR3 is TGTGCCAGCAGCTGCAAGGACAGTGATGGGTCTTCCTCCTATAATTCACCCCTCCACTTT.

This sequence joins TRBV4-1 and TRBJ2-7; 9 nucleotides align to TRBD1. The ends lost 1 base at V and 3 bases at J; junction bases unmatched: 4. Germline V gene sequence: CDR1 MGHRA, CDR2 YSYEKL. The CDR3 is 15 residues long. The CDR3 reads CASSQGRTGDYEQYF. The CDR3 region has the DNA TGCGCCAGCAGCCAAGGTCGGACAGGGGACTACGAGCAGTACTTC.

The rearrangement joins TRBV30 to TRBJ2-5; TRBD1 matches 8 bases. Looked up from germline, CDR1 is GTSNPN and CDR2 is SVGIG (reference sequence). Trimming at V came to 2 bases and at J to 1 base, leaving 3 bases not matched to a gene. The CDR3 covers 14 residues. CDR3 loop: CAWSRTGIQETQYF. The CDR3 nucleotides are TGTGCCTGGAGTAGGACAGGGATCCAAGAGACCCAGTACTTC.

On this clone itself: A read error may produce the germline difference seen at one junction end. In nucleotides, the CDR3 is TGTGCCAGTAGTTTGCCTATAGCGGGGGGCTACGATGAGCAGTTCTTC. Translating it yields CASSLPIAGGYDEQFF. This sequence joins TRBV19 and TRBJ2-1; 10 positions agree with TRBD2. Germline CDR1 and CDR2: LNHDA and SQIVND (reference sequence). The CDR3 loop spans 16 amino acids.

This clone was observed a single time. This chain uses TRBV9 with TRBJ2-1; unclear D gene. In germline, CDR1 is SGDLS, CDR2 YYNGEE. The CDR3 loop spans 12 amino acids. V was pared by 0 bases and J by 5 bases, with 3 bases between. The CDR3 loop reads CASSVADNEQFF. In nucleotides, the CDR3 is TGTGCCAGCAGCGTAGCAGACAATGAGCAGTTCTTC.

The J gene is TRBJ2-7, the V gene TRBV29-1; TRBD1 agrees at 10 bases. The length of the CDR3 is 16 residues. Germline V gene data show CDR1 as SQVTM and CDR2 as ANQGSEA. J gave up 1 base and V 4 bases, and 10 bases lay outside the gene matches. The CDR3 loop reads CSVGGTGDLWSYEQYF. Here the CDR3 DNA reads TGCAGCGTTGGAGGGACAGGGGATCTATGGTCCTACGAGCAGTACTTC.

This clone appeared once. The V and J genes are TRBV6-5 and TRBJ1-1, with D uncertain. Trimming stripped 0 bases from V and 6 bases from J, with 11 bases between. The V gene's germline CDR1 is MNHEY and CDR2 SVGAGI. This CDR3 spans 14 amino acids. The CDR3 reads CASSYSSGPAEAFF. CDR3 sequence (DNA): TGTGCCAGCAGTTACTCTAGCGGACCGGCTGAAGCTTTCTTT.

V usage is TRBV27 and J usage is TRBJ2-7, with D perhaps matching TRBD2 (6 bases). The CDR3 spans 15 residues. Germline assignment: CDR1 MNHEY and CDR2 SMNVEV (reference sequence). Between the trimmed V and J ends, which lost 8 bases and 2 bases, there was a span of 19 bases. Here the CDR3 DNA reads TGTGCCAGCGCCCTAGGTCGGGGAGGCCCCTACGAGCAGTACTTC. This sequence encodes CASALGRGGPYEQYF.

Turning to this clone: This sample also contains other DNA sequences that code for the same CDR3. The chain joins TRBV7-9 to TRBJ1-2, with D possibly TRBD1 on 6 matching bases. CDR3 size: 13 residues. V was cut by 5 bases and J by 2 bases, with 9 bases left in between. Germline lookup yields CDR1 SEHNR and CDR2 FQNEAQ (reference sequence). CDR3 bases: TGTGCCAGCAGCAGGACAGAGAACTATGGCTACACCTTC. It specifies CASSRTENYGYTF.

J is TRBJ1-4 and V is TRBV11-1, with 9 bases that match TRBD1. Germline assignment: CDR1 SGHAT and CDR2 FQDESV (reference sequence). CDR3 length: 14 residues. The V segment lost 5 bases and the J segment 8 bases; nucleotides outside the gene matches: 6. For the CDR3, the DNA is TGTGCCAGCAGCCACGGACAGGGGAGGGAAAAACTGTTTTTT. This sequence encodes CASSHGQGREKLFF.

The DNA of the CDR3 is TGTGCCAGCAGTTTAACCCAGGCCAGCACAGATACGCAGTATTTT. It encodes CASSLTQASTDTQYF. This sequence joins TRBV27 and TRBJ2-3; D not certain. The CDR3 totals 15 residues. Germline CDR1 is MNHEY and CDR2 is SMNVEV (reference sequence). With 2 bases removed from V and 0 bases from J, the gap between germline ends came to 9 bases.

The chain combines TRBV2 with TRBJ2-7, with D perhaps matching TRBD2 (6 bases). The CDR3 has 13 residues. Germline V lookup: CDR1 SNHLY, CDR2 FYNNEI. The ends were cut back, 6 bases at V and 2 bases at J, with 11 bases in the middle. Written as DNA, the CDR3 is TGTGCCAGCAGCGTGGGGGGAACCTACGAGCAGTACTTC. This sequence encodes CASSVGGTYEQYF.

The rearrangement joins TRBV2 to TRBJ1-2; D is ambiguous. Germline loops: CDR1 SNHLY, CDR2 FYNNEI. The V and J ends lost 4 bases and 7 bases respectively, with 10 bases between them. This CDR3 spans 12 amino acids. The CDR3 DNA is TGTGCCAGCAGTGTCCAGTCCTCTGGCTACACCTTC. Its translation: CASSVQSSGYTF.

This chain joins TRBV4-1 and TRBJ1-2; D remains ambiguous. Germline V gene sequence: CDR1 MGHRA, CDR2 YSYEKL. The V gene lost 4 bases and the J gene lost 4 bases, with 16 bases spanning the gap. This CDR3 has 15 residues. The chain's CDR3 is CASSPRIPGLYGYTF. The CDR3 coding sequence is TGCGCCAGCAGCCCTCGGATTCCAGGCCTCTATGGCTACACCTTC.

The V and J genes are TRBV9 and TRBJ2-1; TRBD2 might be the D (5 bases). The CDR3 covers 14 residues. V was pared by 4 bases and J by 5 bases, with 13 bases between. The V gene's germline CDR1 is SGDLS and CDR2 YYNGEE. In DNA form, the CDR3 reads TGTGCCAGCAGCCTCAGCAGCGGAAACAATGAGCAGTTCTTC. Protein sequence: CASSLSSGNNEQFF.

This clone appeared once. This rearrangement joins TRBV7-2 to TRBJ2-1; TRBD1 is a possible D gene (5 bases). The CDR3 has 15 residues. The V gene's germline CDR1 is SGHTA and CDR2 FQGNSA. Trimming removed 1 base at V and 7 bases at J, with 14 bases between. The CDR3 is CASSLEGRVGNEQFF. Written as DNA, the CDR3 is TGTGCCAGCAGCTTAGAGGGCAGGGTGGGGAATGAGCAGTTCTTC.

The chain carries TRBV5-6 and TRBJ2-6; D unclear. The CDR3 sequence is 14 residues long. Deletions cut 8 bases from V and 0 bases from J, with 9 bases between. CDR1 is SGHDT, CDR2 YYEEEE, per germline. CDR3 in amino acids: CASVSLSGANVLTF. The DNA for the CDR3 is TGTGCCAGTGTTTCCCTCTCTGGGGCCAACGTCCTGACTTTC.

The chain is built from TRBV28 and TRBJ1-1; no clear D. Germline V gene lookup returns CDR1 MDHEN and CDR2 SYDVKM. Trimming took 6 bases from V and 7 from J, leaving 9 bases between them. The CDR3 runs to 11 residues. CDR3 region: CASRLHYEAFF. The CDR3 DNA reads TGTGCCAGCAGACTACATTATGAAGCTTTCTTT.

The CDR3 sequence: CASSAYSGSPSSPLHF. The CDR3 DNA is TGTGCCAGCAGCGCTTACTCAGGGTCCCCCAGTTCACCCCTCCACTTT. The gene calls are TRBV9 and TRBJ1-6; possible D gene TRBD1, 5 bases. Trimming took off 3 bases at V and 9 bases at J, with 19 bases between the two ends. This CDR3 has 16 amino acids. Germline loops: CDR1 SGDLS, CDR2 YYNGEE.

V is TRBV15 and J is TRBJ1-6; 8 nucleotides align to TRBD1. Germline lookup yields CDR1 LNHNV and CDR2 YYDKDF (reference sequence). This CDR3 has 16 amino acids. The V gene end was trimmed by 0 bases and the J gene end by 10 bases; junction bases not matched to a gene: 8. Written as DNA, the CDR3 is TGTGCCACCAGCAGAGATTATGCACAGGGGGGCTCACCCCTCCACTTT. The encoded protein is CATSRDYAQGGSPLHF.

This clone was observed once. V and J are TRBV9 and TRBJ1-1; a weak D match, TRBD1 (5 bases). V dropped 3 bases and J dropped 1 base, with 13 bases sitting between them. This CDR3 is built from 15 residues. Looked up from germline, CDR1 is SGDLS and CDR2 is YYNGEE. CDR3: CASSAYLGGNTEAFF. The CDR3 nucleotides are TGTGCCAGCAGCGCCTACCTGGGGGGGAACACTGAAGCTTTCTTT.

The rearrangement joins TRBV6-5 to TRBJ1-2; D is uncertain. The CDR3 spans 14 residues. The V gene's germline CDR1 is MNHEY and CDR2 SVGAGI. Between the trimmed V and J ends, which lost 5 bases and 5 bases, there was a span of 15 bases. CDR3 bases: TGTGCCAGCAGTCTCGCCTTCACCTATTATGGCTACACCTTC. The encoded protein is CASSLAFTYYGYTF.